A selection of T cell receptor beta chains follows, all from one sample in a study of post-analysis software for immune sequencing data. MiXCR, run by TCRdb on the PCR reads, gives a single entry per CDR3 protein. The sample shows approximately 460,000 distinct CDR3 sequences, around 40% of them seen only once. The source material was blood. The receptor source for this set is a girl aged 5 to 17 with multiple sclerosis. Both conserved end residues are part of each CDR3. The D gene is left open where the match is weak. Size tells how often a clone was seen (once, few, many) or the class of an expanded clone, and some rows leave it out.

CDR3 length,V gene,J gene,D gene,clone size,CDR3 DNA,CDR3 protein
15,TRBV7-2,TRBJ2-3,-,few,TGTGCCAGCAGCCTCACCCCACGACAGGCAGATACGCAGTATTTT,CASSLTPRQADTQYF
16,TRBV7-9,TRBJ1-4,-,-,TGTGCCAGCAGCTTAGCGCGGAACAGGGAGGATGAAAAACTGTTTTTT,CASSLARNREDEKLFF
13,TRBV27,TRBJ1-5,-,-,TGTGCCAGCAGTATAACAGGTGGTCGGCCCCAGCATTTT,CASSITGGRPQHF
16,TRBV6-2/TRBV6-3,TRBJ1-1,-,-,TGTGCCAGCAGTTACATGGCAGGGAAGATTAACACTGAAGCTTTCTTT,CASSYMAGKINTEAFF
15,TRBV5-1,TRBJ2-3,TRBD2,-,TGCGCCAGCAGCTTAGGGACTAGCGGGGCGGATACGCAGTATTTT,CASSLGTSGADTQYF
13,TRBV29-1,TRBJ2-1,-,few,TGCAGCGTTGAGGCCACACTAGTAAATGAGCAGTTCTTC,CSVEATLVNEQFF
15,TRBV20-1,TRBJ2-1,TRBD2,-,TGCAGTGCGCGGGGTCTAGCGGGGGTTTACAATGAGCAGTTCTTC,CSARGLAGVYNEQFF
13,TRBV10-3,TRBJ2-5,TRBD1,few,TGTGCCATAAGTACAACAGGGGGAGAGACCCAGTACTTC,CAISTTGGETQYF
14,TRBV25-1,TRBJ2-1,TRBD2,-,TGTGCCAGCGAAATAGCGGGAGCTTACAATGAGCAGTTCTTC,CASEIAGAYNEQFF
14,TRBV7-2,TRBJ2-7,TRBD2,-,TGTGCCAGCAGCTTAGGGGACTACACCTACGAGCAGTACTTC,CASSLGDYTYEQYF
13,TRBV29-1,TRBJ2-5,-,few,TGCAGCCACGGGACTTTAGGGGGCGAGACCCAGTACTTC,CSHGTLGGETQYF
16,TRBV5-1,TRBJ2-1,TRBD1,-,TGCGCCAGCAGCTTCCTAGCCGGGACAGGGTACAATGAGCAGTTCTTC,CASSFLAGTGYNEQFF
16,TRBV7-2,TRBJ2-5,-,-,TGTGCCAGCAGTTACGTCTCAGGAACAGGCGGAGAGACCCAGTACTTC,CASSYVSGTGGETQYF
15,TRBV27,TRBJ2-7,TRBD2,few,TGTGCCAGCAGTTCGCCCGGGACTAGCGGGAGCGAGCAGTACTTC,CASSSPGTSGSEQYF
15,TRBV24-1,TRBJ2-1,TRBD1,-,TGTGCCACCAGTGATATAACAGGGGGCTCGGATGAGCAGTTCTTC,CATSDITGGSDEQFF
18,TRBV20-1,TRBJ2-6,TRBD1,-,TGCAGTGCTAGAGTTCAGGGGGTGTTGGACTCTGGGGCCAACGTCCTGACTTTC,CSARVQGVLDSGANVLTF
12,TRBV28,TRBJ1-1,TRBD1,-,TGTGCCAGCAGTTTTGGGACAGCCTCAGCTTTCTTT,CASSFGTASAFF
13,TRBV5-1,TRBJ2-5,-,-,TGCGCCAGCAGCACGGACACTCAAGAGACCCAGTACTTC,CASSTDTQETQYF
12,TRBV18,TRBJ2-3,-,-,TGTGCCAGCTCCGGGGGATTAGGTACGCAGTATTTT,CASSGGLGTQYF
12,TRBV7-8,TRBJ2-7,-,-,TGTGCCAGCACGAGAGTCCCCTACGAGCAGTACTTC,CASTRVPYEQYF
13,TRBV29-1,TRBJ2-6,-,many,TGCAGCGTTGCCCTCTCTGGGGCCAACGTCCTGACTTTC,CSVALSGANVLTF
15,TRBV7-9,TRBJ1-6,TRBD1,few,TGTGCCAGCAGCTTGGGACAGGGGGCTAATTCACCCCTCCACTTT,CASSLGQGANSPLHF
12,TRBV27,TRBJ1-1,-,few,TGTGCCAGCAGTATGCAAGTCGGTGAAGCTTTCTTT,CASSMQVGEAFF
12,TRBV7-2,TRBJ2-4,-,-,TGTGCCAGCAGCCCGGTGTTCGGCATTCAGTACTTC,CASSPVFGIQYF
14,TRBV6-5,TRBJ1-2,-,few,TGTGCCAGCAGTTTGCAGGGGTCCGACTATGGCTACACCTTC,CASSLQGSDYGYTF
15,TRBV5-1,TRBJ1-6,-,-,TGCGCCAGCAGCTTGGCCGGACAGCCTGGGTTCGCCCTCCACTTT,CASSLAGQPGFALHF
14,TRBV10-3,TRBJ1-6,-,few,TGTGCCATCAGAACCGGGACGGAAAATTCACCCCTCCACTTT,CAIRTGTENSPLHF
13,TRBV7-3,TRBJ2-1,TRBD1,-,TGTGCCAGCAGCTCCGACAGGGCGGGTAAGCAGTTCTTC,CASSSDRAGKQFF
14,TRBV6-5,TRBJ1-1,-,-,TGTGCCAGCAGTAGCCGGGGCGACGTCCCTCCAGCTTTCTTT,CASSSRGDVPPAFF
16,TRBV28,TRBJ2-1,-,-,TGTGCCAGCAATATTCTACAGGGCTACTCCTACAATGAGCAGTTCTTC,CASNILQGYSYNEQFF
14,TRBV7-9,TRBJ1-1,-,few,TGTGCCAGCAGCTTAAGGGGGGGAGACCCTGAAGCTTTCTTT,CASSLRGGDPEAFF
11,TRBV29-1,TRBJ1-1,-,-,TGCAGCGCTACCTGGAGCACTGAAGCTTTCTTT,CSATWSTEAFF
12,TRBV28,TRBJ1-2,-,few,TGTGCCAGCAGTTCAACCCGGCGTGGCTACACCTTC,CASSSTRRGYTF